Listed below are T cell receptor beta chains from one sample, sequenced in a study of monozygotic twins with inflammatory bowel disease. Using the 5' RACE reads, TCRdb records one entry per CDR3 protein without DNA. This repertoire includes some 200,000 distinct CDR3 sequences. Sequenced material: blood. These receptors were taken from a human donor with ulcerative colitis or Crohn's disease, or a healthy co-twin of an affected twin (not recorded which). CDR3s include the opening cysteine and the closing phenylalanine or tryptophan. Each record gives: V gene, J gene, clone size, CDR3 protein. The listing skips clone size in some rows; elsewhere it reads once, few, many or a size class.

v_gene: TRBV2; j_gene: TRBJ2-1; abundance: -; CDR3aa: CANSEPRGQYNEQFF
v_gene: TRBV2; j_gene: TRBJ2-2; abundance: -; CDR3aa: CASNPGTANTGELFF
v_gene: TRBV15; j_gene: TRBJ1-5; abundance: -; CDR3aa: CATSRGPPQGSTSNQPQHF
v_gene: TRBV6-1; j_gene: TRBJ2-1; abundance: -; CDR3aa: CASSPAGGINEQFF
v_gene: TRBV10-3; j_gene: TRBJ2-1; abundance: -; CDR3aa: CAISDSRTSAGNEQFF
v_gene: TRBV12-5; j_gene: TRBJ2-2; abundance: -; CDR3aa: CASGLENTGELFF
v_gene: TRBV20-1; j_gene: TRBJ1-1; abundance: -; CDR3aa: CSARVSGTEAFF
v_gene: TRBV29-1; j_gene: TRBJ1-1; abundance: -; CDR3aa: CSSTYQMNTEAFF
v_gene: TRBV20-1; j_gene: TRBJ1-5; abundance: -; CDR3aa: CSARDRRQGDNQPQHF
v_gene: TRBV4-3; j_gene: TRBJ1-2; abundance: -; CDR3aa: CASSLVVGTGTYGYTF
v_gene: TRBV7-6; j_gene: TRBJ2-2; abundance: -; CDR3aa: CASSLVGQMNTGELFF
v_gene: TRBV6-4; j_gene: TRBJ2-1; abundance: -; CDR3aa: CASTSGTSGKNEQFF
v_gene: TRBV7-2; j_gene: TRBJ2-5; abundance: -; CDR3aa: CASTTRGGLDTQYF
v_gene: TRBV12-5; j_gene: TRBJ1-3; abundance: -; CDR3aa: CASGLVQGLSSGNTIYF
v_gene: TRBV14; j_gene: TRBJ1-2; abundance: -; CDR3aa: CASSQASNYGYTF
v_gene: TRBV27; j_gene: TRBJ2-3; abundance: -; CDR3aa: CASSSGTSRADTQYF
v_gene: TRBV4-3; j_gene: TRBJ2-3; abundance: -; CDR3aa: CASSQDRWEGRNF
v_gene: TRBV12-3/TRBV12-4; j_gene: TRBJ2-2; abundance: medium-sized; CDR3aa: CASSSSGGGNTGELFF
v_gene: TRBV7-3; j_gene: TRBJ2-5; abundance: -; CDR3aa: CASSRQSWETQYF
v_gene: TRBV7-9; j_gene: TRBJ1-6; abundance: -; CDR3aa: CASSTGGAHSPLHF
v_gene: TRBV5-5; j_gene: TRBJ1-5; abundance: -; CDR3aa: CASSFWGQPQHF
v_gene: TRBV10-3; j_gene: TRBJ2-7; abundance: -; CDR3aa: CAISDEGSIDEQYF
v_gene: TRBV5-1; j_gene: TRBJ2-3; abundance: -; CDR3aa: CASSFQGFFTDTQYF
v_gene: TRBV28; j_gene: TRBJ2-3; abundance: -; CDR3aa: CASSPYWASTDTQYF
v_gene: TRBV6-1; j_gene: TRBJ2-7; abundance: -; CDR3aa: CASSPGQAFLYEQYF
v_gene: TRBV20-1; j_gene: TRBJ1-1; abundance: -; CDR3aa: CSARDRKRGEGTEAFF
v_gene: TRBV5-4; j_gene: TRBJ2-7; abundance: -; CDR3aa: CASSLDTLGEQYF
v_gene: TRBV7-2; j_gene: TRBJ1-3; abundance: -; CDR3aa: CASSSWEGGFTGNTIYF
v_gene: TRBV6-1; j_gene: TRBJ2-7; abundance: -; CDR3aa: CACSPTTSSYEQYF
v_gene: TRBV7-8; j_gene: TRBJ1-4; abundance: -; CDR3aa: CASSPQGPTNEKLFF
v_gene: TRBV6-1; j_gene: TRBJ2-7; abundance: -; CDR3aa: CASSSLLAGGHYEQYF
v_gene: TRBV18; j_gene: TRBJ2-2; abundance: -; CDR3aa: CASLPPASGSSGELFF
v_gene: TRBV6-1; j_gene: TRBJ2-7; abundance: -; CDR3aa: CASRRDSAGGNYEQYF
v_gene: TRBV5-1; j_gene: TRBJ2-5; abundance: -; CDR3aa: CASSLGPLAGETQYF
v_gene: TRBV18; j_gene: TRBJ1-3; abundance: -; CDR3aa: CASSLKRTHTIYF
v_gene: TRBV4-3; j_gene: TRBJ2-7; abundance: -; CDR3aa: CASSQELGFYEQYF
v_gene: TRBV5-1; j_gene: TRBJ1-1; abundance: -; CDR3aa: CASSLAGGTNTEAFF
v_gene: TRBV5-6; j_gene: TRBJ1-6; abundance: -; CDR3aa: CASSFPGEGYNSPLHF
v_gene: TRBV12-3/TRBV12-4; j_gene: TRBJ2-2; abundance: -; CDR3aa: CASSLRDPGELFF
v_gene: TRBV20-1; j_gene: TRBJ2-7; abundance: -; CDR3aa: CSARDKSGRAYEQYF
v_gene: TRBV6-2/TRBV6-3; j_gene: TRBJ1-6; abundance: -; CDR3aa: CASRTWTGDNSPLHF
v_gene: TRBV20-1; j_gene: TRBJ2-2; abundance: -; CDR3aa: CSAIREYTGELFF
v_gene: TRBV3-1; j_gene: TRBJ2-1; abundance: -; CDR3aa: CASSQDDPGDLSYNEQFF
v_gene: TRBV5-1; j_gene: TRBJ2-5; abundance: -; CDR3aa: CASSTRSGVGETQYF
v_gene: TRBV29-1; j_gene: TRBJ2-7; abundance: -; CDR3aa: CSVRGSYEQYF
v_gene: TRBV5-6; j_gene: TRBJ2-2; abundance: -; CDR3aa: CASSFDSFPGELFF